This is a list of T cell receptor beta chains from one sample in a study of graft-versus-host responses after intestinal transplantation. The method was immunoSEQ multiplex PCR; TCRdb's version includes in-frame clones alone and lacks a portion of them. The sample has 13,000 to 15,000 clones; about 74% are singletons. Specimen: ileum tissue, collected 16 days after intestinal transplant. These receptors originate from a human patient who received an intestinal transplant, so some T cells may come from the graft donor. The CDR3 runs from the conserved cysteine through the conserved F or W. Each record gives: D gene, J gene, V gene, CDR3 length, clone size, CDR3 protein, CDR3 DNA. D genes are given only for firm matches. Only part of the rows carry a size: once, few, many, or a class if the clone is expanded.

d_call: TRBD2
j_call: TRBJ2-2
v_call: TRBV5-1
cdr3_length: 16
clone_size: NA
cdr3_aa: CASSLAFSGRSGELFF
cdr3_nt: TGCGCCAGCAGCTTGGCGTTTAGCGGGAGATCCGGGGAGCTGTTTTTT

d_call: TRBD1
j_call: TRBJ2-7
v_call: TRBV2
cdr3_length: 12
clone_size: NA
cdr3_aa: CASDNDRVEQYF
cdr3_nt: TGTGCCAGCGATAACGACAGGGTCGAGCAGTACTTC

d_call: NA
j_call: TRBJ2-7
v_call: TRBV7-9
cdr3_length: 14
clone_size: medium-sized
cdr3_aa: CASSLRGGGFEQYF
cdr3_nt: TGTGCCAGCAGCTTAAGAGGGGGGGGATTCGAGCAGTACTTC

d_call: TRBD2
j_call: TRBJ2-1
v_call: TRBV11-2
cdr3_length: 15
clone_size: NA
cdr3_aa: CASSLSSGGYNEQFF
cdr3_nt: TGTGCCAGCAGCTTATCCAGCGGGGGGTACAATGAGCAGTTCTTC

d_call: NA
j_call: TRBJ2-3
v_call: TRBV2
cdr3_length: 16
clone_size: NA
cdr3_aa: CASSEGRASSTDTQYF
cdr3_nt: TGTGCCAGCAGTGAAGGGAGGGCCTCTAGCACAGATACGCAGTATTTT

d_call: TRBD2
j_call: TRBJ2-1
v_call: TRBV5-1
cdr3_length: 14
clone_size: NA
cdr3_aa: CASSAGGSYNEQFF
cdr3_nt: TGCGCCAGCAGCGCGGGAGGCTCCTACAATGAGCAGTTCTTC

d_call: NA
j_call: TRBJ2-2
v_call: TRBV9
cdr3_length: 16
clone_size: NA
cdr3_aa: CASSVVAGPIIGELFF
cdr3_nt: TGTGCCAGCAGCGTAGTGGCGGGCCCGATAATAGGGGAGCTGTTTTTT

d_call: TRBD1
j_call: TRBJ2-5
v_call: TRBV5-8
cdr3_length: 15
clone_size: NA
cdr3_aa: CASSMSAGGRETQYF
cdr3_nt: TGTGCCAGCAGCATGAGCGCAGGGGGCAGGGAGACCCAGTACTTC

d_call: NA
j_call: TRBJ2-1
v_call: TRBV6-1
cdr3_length: 12
clone_size: NA
cdr3_aa: CASRKLVDEQFF
cdr3_nt: TGTGCCAGCAGAAAATTAGTCGATGAGCAGTTCTTC

d_call: NA
j_call: TRBJ2-7
v_call: TRBV5-1
cdr3_length: 15
clone_size: NA
cdr3_aa: CASSLRWGDAYEQYF
cdr3_nt: TGCGCCAGCAGCTTGAGGTGGGGGGACGCCTACGAGCAGTACTTC

d_call: TRBD2
j_call: TRBJ2-3
v_call: TRBV18
cdr3_length: 19
clone_size: NA
cdr3_aa: CASSPLAGTSGRAADTQYF
cdr3_nt: TGTGCCAGCTCACCCCTCGCCGGGACTAGCGGGAGGGCCGCAGATACGCAGTATTTT

d_call: TRBD1
j_call: TRBJ1-1
v_call: TRBV19
cdr3_length: 14
clone_size: NA
cdr3_aa: CASRRGQGARNAFF
cdr3_nt: TGTGCCAGTAGACGGGGACAGGGGGCGCGTAACGCTTTCTTT

d_call: NA
j_call: TRBJ2-5
v_call: TRBV7-8
cdr3_length: 13
clone_size: once
cdr3_aa: CASTPADQETQYF
cdr3_nt: TGTGCCAGCACCCCAGCGGACCAAGAGACCCAGTACTTC

d_call: TRBD2
j_call: TRBJ2-3
v_call: TRBV7-3
cdr3_length: 15
clone_size: few
cdr3_aa: CASSLVAGGPNTQYF
cdr3_nt: TGTGCCAGCAGCTTAGTAGCGGGAGGCCCTAATACGCAGTATTTT

d_call: NA
j_call: TRBJ2-7
v_call: TRBV28
cdr3_length: 12
clone_size: NA
cdr3_aa: CATSLGLYEQYF
cdr3_nt: TGTGCCACTAGCCTTGGACTCTACGAGCAGTACTTC

d_call: NA
j_call: TRBJ2-3
v_call: TRBV27
cdr3_length: 15
clone_size: few
cdr3_aa: CASSSRTETTDTQYF
cdr3_nt: TGTGCCAGCAGTTCACGGACAGAGACCACAGATACGCAGTATTTT

d_call: TRBD1
j_call: TRBJ1-2
v_call: TRBV13
cdr3_length: 15
clone_size: NA
cdr3_aa: CASSTLDRVQGGYTF
cdr3_nt: TGTGCCAGCAGCACCTTAGACAGGGTCCAGGGGGGCTACACCTTC

d_call: NA
j_call: TRBJ1-2
v_call: TRBV9
cdr3_length: 14
clone_size: NA
cdr3_aa: CASSFEGDNYGYTF
cdr3_nt: TGTGCCAGCAGCTTCGAGGGGGATAACTATGGCTACACCTTC

d_call: NA
j_call: TRBJ1-6
v_call: TRBV30
cdr3_length: 10
clone_size: NA
cdr3_aa: CAWGGSPLHF
cdr3_nt: TGTGCCTGGGGGGGCTCACCCCTCCACTTT

d_call: NA
j_call: TRBJ1-2
v_call: TRBV28
cdr3_length: 12
clone_size: once
cdr3_aa: CASSLGGYGYTF
cdr3_nt: TGTGCCAGCAGCCTAGGGGGTTATGGCTACACCTTC

d_call: TRBD1
j_call: TRBJ1-5
v_call: TRBV9
cdr3_length: 15
clone_size: NA
cdr3_aa: CASSSGQGLSQPQHF
cdr3_nt: TGTGCCAGCAGCTCGGGACAGGGGTTATCTCAGCCCCAGCATTTT

d_call: TRBD2
j_call: TRBJ2-7
v_call: TRBV6-5
cdr3_length: 14
clone_size: NA
cdr3_aa: CASSYQTSGYEQYF
cdr3_nt: TGTGCCAGCAGTTACCAGACTAGCGGGTACGAGCAGTACTTC

d_call: TRBD1
j_call: TRBJ1-1
v_call: TRBV7-3
cdr3_length: 14
clone_size: NA
cdr3_aa: CASSLTGEDTEAFF
cdr3_nt: TGTGCCAGCAGCTTGACAGGGGAGGACACTGAAGCTTTCTTT

d_call: TRBD1
j_call: TRBJ2-7
v_call: TRBV5-6
cdr3_length: 17
clone_size: NA
cdr3_aa: CASSVGYRGKFPYEQYF
cdr3_nt: TGTGCCAGCAGCGTAGGATACAGGGGGAAATTTCCCTACGAGCAGTACTTC

d_call: NA
j_call: TRBJ2-1
v_call: TRBV7-7
cdr3_length: 16
clone_size: NA
cdr3_aa: CASSFSSGLPYNEQFF
cdr3_nt: TGTGCTAGCAGCTTTTCCAGCGGGCTACCCTACAATGAGCAGTTCTTC

d_call: TRBD1
j_call: TRBJ2-7
v_call: TRBV5-4
cdr3_length: 13
clone_size: NA
cdr3_aa: CASSFRQGLEQYF
cdr3_nt: TGTGCCAGCAGCTTTAGACAGGGCCTCGAGCAGTACTTC

d_call: NA
j_call: TRBJ1-1
v_call: TRBV4-1
cdr3_length: 13
clone_size: few
cdr3_aa: CASSQTLNTEAFF
cdr3_nt: TGCGCCAGCAGCCAAACTTTGAACACTGAAGCTTTCTTT

d_call: TRBD1
j_call: TRBJ1-2
v_call: TRBV7-6
cdr3_length: 13
clone_size: NA
cdr3_aa: CASRRGTESGYTF
cdr3_nt: TGTGCCAGCAGGCGAGGGACAGAGAGTGGCTACACCTTC

d_call: NA
j_call: TRBJ1-1
v_call: TRBV30
cdr3_length: 11
clone_size: medium-sized
cdr3_aa: CAWFRGLEAFF
cdr3_nt: TGTGCCTGGTTCAGGGGCCTTGAAGCTTTCTTT

d_call: TRBD2
j_call: TRBJ2-5
v_call: TRBV19
cdr3_length: 17
clone_size: NA
cdr3_aa: CASSIAGTSGGPETQYF
cdr3_nt: TGTGCCAGTAGTATAGCCGGGACTAGCGGGGGCCCAGAGACCCAGTACTTC

d_call: NA
j_call: TRBJ2-2
v_call: TRBV6-6
cdr3_length: 14
clone_size: NA
cdr3_aa: CASSSQGDTGELFF
cdr3_nt: TGTGCCAGCAGTTCTCAAGGGGACACCGGGGAGCTGTTTTTT

d_call: TRBD1
j_call: TRBJ1-2
v_call: TRBV29-1
cdr3_length: 13
clone_size: NA
cdr3_aa: CSVLTGANYGYTF
cdr3_nt: TGCAGCGTTTTGACAGGGGCTAACTATGGCTACACCTTC

d_call: TRBD1
j_call: TRBJ2-5
v_call: TRBV19
cdr3_length: 16
clone_size: NA
cdr3_aa: CASSMTGTGSRGTQYF
cdr3_nt: TGTGCCAGTAGTATGACGGGGACAGGGAGCCGGGGGACCCAGTACTTC

d_call: NA
j_call: TRBJ2-7
v_call: TRBV30
cdr3_length: 11
clone_size: medium-sized
cdr3_aa: CAWQLAGEQYF
cdr3_nt: TGTGCCTGGCAACTAGCAGGCGAGCAGTACTTC

d_call: NA
j_call: TRBJ2-5
v_call: TRBV29-1
cdr3_length: 14
clone_size: NA
cdr3_aa: CSVTDWDQGETQYF
cdr3_nt: TGCAGCGTAACAGACTGGGATCAGGGAGAGACCCAGTACTTC

d_call: TRBD1
j_call: TRBJ2-3
v_call: TRBV29-1
cdr3_length: 13
clone_size: NA
cdr3_aa: CSVAGQHTDTQYF
cdr3_nt: TGCAGCGTTGCGGGACAGCACACAGATACGCAGTATTTT

d_call: NA
j_call: TRBJ1-2
v_call: TRBV11-2
cdr3_length: 13
clone_size: once
cdr3_aa: CASSYGQLYGYTF
cdr3_nt: TGTGCCAGCAGCTATGGACAGCTTTATGGCTACACCTTC

d_call: NA
j_call: TRBJ2-1
v_call: TRBV27
cdr3_length: 15
clone_size: NA
cdr3_aa: CASSPNPAGDNEQFF
cdr3_nt: TGTGCCAGCAGCCCCAATCCGGCAGGGGACAATGAGCAGTTCTTC

d_call: NA
j_call: TRBJ1-1
v_call: TRBV5-6
cdr3_length: 17
clone_size: NA
cdr3_aa: CASSFNIAGYSGTEAFF
cdr3_nt: TGTGCCAGCAGCTTCAATATCGCAGGGTATTCAGGCACTGAAGCTTTCTTT

d_call: NA
j_call: TRBJ1-1
v_call: TRBV21-1
cdr3_length: 18
clone_size: NA
cdr3_aa: CASSKGDSGISINTEAFF
cdr3_nt: TGTGCCAGCAGCAAAGGAGACAGTGGGATTTCGATTAACACTGAAGCTTTCTTT

d_call: TRBD1
j_call: TRBJ1-5
v_call: TRBV23-1
cdr3_length: 18
clone_size: once
cdr3_aa: CASSQSGGQGIPNQPQHF
cdr3_nt: TGCGCCAGCAGTCAATCGGGGGGACAGGGGATACCCAATCAGCCCCAGCATTTT

d_call: NA
j_call: TRBJ1-2
v_call: TRBV11-3
cdr3_length: 13
clone_size: NA
cdr3_aa: CASSLGPMNGYTF
cdr3_nt: TGTGCCAGCAGCTTAGGGCCAATGAATGGCTACACCTTC

d_call: NA
j_call: TRBJ2-7
v_call: TRBV7-2
cdr3_length: 15
clone_size: NA
cdr3_aa: CASSLSWGINYEQYF
cdr3_nt: TGTGCCAGCAGCTTATCGTGGGGCATAAACTACGAGCAGTACTTC

d_call: TRBD1
j_call: TRBJ1-2
v_call: TRBV4-3
cdr3_length: 14
clone_size: few
cdr3_aa: CASSQGAGGYGYTF
cdr3_nt: TGCGCCAGCAGCCAAGGGGCAGGGGGCTATGGCTACACCTTC

d_call: NA
j_call: TRBJ1-3
v_call: TRBV7-8
cdr3_length: 15
clone_size: NA
cdr3_aa: CASSFAALSGNTIYF
cdr3_nt: TGTGCCAGCAGCTTTGCGGCACTCTCTGGAAACACCATATATTTT

d_call: NA
j_call: TRBJ2-7
v_call: TRBV5-6
cdr3_length: 11
clone_size: NA
cdr3_aa: CASSFNYEQYF
cdr3_nt: TGTGCCAGCAGCTTTAACTACGAGCAGTACTTC

d_call: NA
j_call: TRBJ2-5
v_call: TRBV21-1
cdr3_length: 13
clone_size: NA
cdr3_aa: CASSEGGRETQYF
cdr3_nt: TGTGCCAGCAGCGAGGGAGGAAGAGAGACCCAGTACTTC

d_call: TRBD2
j_call: TRBJ2-1
v_call: TRBV6-1
cdr3_length: 12
clone_size: NA
cdr3_aa: CAGTSSYNEQFF
cdr3_nt: TGTGCCGGGACTAGCTCCTACAATGAGCAGTTCTTC

d_call: NA
j_call: TRBJ2-1
v_call: TRBV6-5
cdr3_length: 11
clone_size: NA
cdr3_aa: CATSSNNEQFF
cdr3_nt: TGTGCCACCTCCAGTAACAATGAGCAGTTCTTC

d_call: NA
j_call: TRBJ2-7
v_call: TRBV27
cdr3_length: 14
clone_size: NA
cdr3_aa: CASSFGGLSYEQYF
cdr3_nt: TGTGCCAGCAGTTTCGGTGGACTCTCCTACGAGCAGTACTTC

d_call: TRBD1
j_call: TRBJ2-4
v_call: TRBV7-9
cdr3_length: 18
clone_size: once
cdr3_aa: CASSSWTGLPIFLDIQYF
cdr3_nt: TGTGCCAGCAGCTCCTGGACAGGGTTACCCATTTTCCTTGACATTCAGTACTTC

d_call: NA
j_call: TRBJ2-7
v_call: TRBV28
cdr3_length: 15
clone_size: once
cdr3_aa: CASSRGMGRLYEQYF
cdr3_nt: TGTGCCAGCAGCCGGGGGATGGGGCGTCTCTACGAGCAGTACTTC

d_call: NA
j_call: TRBJ1-5
v_call: TRBV5-8
cdr3_length: 16
clone_size: NA
cdr3_aa: CASSLGRGLGNQPQHF
cdr3_nt: TGTGCCAGCAGCCTGGGGCGGGGTTTGGGCAATCAGCCCCAGCATTTT

d_call: NA
j_call: TRBJ2-2
v_call: TRBV30
cdr3_length: 14
clone_size: NA
cdr3_aa: CAWSEGVGTGELFF
cdr3_nt: TGTGCCTGGAGCGAGGGGGTAGGCACCGGGGAGCTGTTTTTT

d_call: TRBD2
j_call: TRBJ2-3
v_call: TRBV28
cdr3_length: 17
clone_size: NA
cdr3_aa: CASSLSASGSIADTQYF
cdr3_nt: TGTGCCAGCAGTTTATCGGCTAGCGGGAGTATCGCAGATACGCAGTATTTT